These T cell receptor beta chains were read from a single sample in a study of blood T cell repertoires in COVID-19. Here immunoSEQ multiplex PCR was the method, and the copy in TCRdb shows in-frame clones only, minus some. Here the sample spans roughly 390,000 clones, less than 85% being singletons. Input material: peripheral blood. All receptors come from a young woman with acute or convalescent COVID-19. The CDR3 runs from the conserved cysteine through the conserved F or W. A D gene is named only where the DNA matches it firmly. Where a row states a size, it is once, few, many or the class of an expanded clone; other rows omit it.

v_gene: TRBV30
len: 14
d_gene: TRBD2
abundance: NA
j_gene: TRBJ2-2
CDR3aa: CAWRMAGGPGELFF
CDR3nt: TGTGCCTGGAGAATGGCGGGGGGGCCCGGGGAGCTGTTTTTT

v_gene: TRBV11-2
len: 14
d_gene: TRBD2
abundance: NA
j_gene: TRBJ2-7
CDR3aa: CASSPSGGAKEQYF
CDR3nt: TGTGCCAGCAGCCCTAGCGGGGGGGCGAAGGAGCAGTACTTC

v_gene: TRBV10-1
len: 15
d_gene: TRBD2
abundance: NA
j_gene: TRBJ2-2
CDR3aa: CASSESTSWTGELFF
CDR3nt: TGCGCCAGCAGTGAGTCGACTAGCTGGACCGGGGAGCTGTTTTTT

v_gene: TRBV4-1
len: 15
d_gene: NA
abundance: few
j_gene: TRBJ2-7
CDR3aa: CASSQEGSFSYEQYF
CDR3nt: TGCGCCAGCAGCCAAGAGGGCAGCTTCTCATACGAGCAGTACTTC

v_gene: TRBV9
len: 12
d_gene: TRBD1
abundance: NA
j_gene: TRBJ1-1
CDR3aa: CASSEVRGQAFF
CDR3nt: TGTGCCAGCAGCGAAGTTAGGGGGCAAGCTTTCTTT

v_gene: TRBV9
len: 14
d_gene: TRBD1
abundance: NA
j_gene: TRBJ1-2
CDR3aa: CASSGRQGARGYTF
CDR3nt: TGTGCCAGCAGCGGTAGACAGGGGGCGCGAGGCTACACCTTC

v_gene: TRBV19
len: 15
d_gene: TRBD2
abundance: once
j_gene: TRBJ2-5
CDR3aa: CASSISGRALETQYF
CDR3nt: TGTGCCAGTAGTATCAGCGGGAGGGCCTTAGAGACCCAGTACTTC

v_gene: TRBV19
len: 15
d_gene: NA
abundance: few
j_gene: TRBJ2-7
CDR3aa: CASSRTGEAFYEQYF
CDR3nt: TGTGCCAGTAGTCGAACAGGGGAGGCGTTCTACGAGCAGTACTTC

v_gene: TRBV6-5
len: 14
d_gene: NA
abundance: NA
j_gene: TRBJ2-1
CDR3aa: CASLKRTNYNEQFF
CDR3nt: TGTGCCAGCCTTAAAAGGACTAACTACAATGAGCAGTTCTTC

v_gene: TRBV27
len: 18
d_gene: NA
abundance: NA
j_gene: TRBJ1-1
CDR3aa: CASSRLTGRSKRDTEAFF
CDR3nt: TGTGCCAGCAGTCGCCTGACTGGCCGGTCGAAGAGGGACACTGAAGCTTTCTTT

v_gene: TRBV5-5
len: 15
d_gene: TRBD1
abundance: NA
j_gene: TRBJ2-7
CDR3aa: CASSLEGQASYEQYF
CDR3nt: TGTGCCAGCAGCTTGGAGGGACAGGCAAGCTACGAGCAGTACTTC

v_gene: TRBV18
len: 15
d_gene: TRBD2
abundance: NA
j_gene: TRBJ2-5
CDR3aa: CATRAGSGAQETQYF
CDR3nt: TGTGCCACCCGGGCGGGGAGCGGGGCCCAAGAGACCCAGTACTTC

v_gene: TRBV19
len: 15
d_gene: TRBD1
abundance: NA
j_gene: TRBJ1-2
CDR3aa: CASSIDRRGRGGYTF
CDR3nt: TGTGCCAGTAGTATAGATCGAAGGGGGCGCGGTGGCTACACCTTC

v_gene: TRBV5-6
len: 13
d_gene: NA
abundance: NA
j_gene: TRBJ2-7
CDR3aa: CASRAGRGWEQYF
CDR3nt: TGTGCCAGCAGGGCTGGAAGGGGTTGGGAGCAGTACTTC

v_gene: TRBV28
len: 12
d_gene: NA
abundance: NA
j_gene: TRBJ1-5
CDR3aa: CASSDSPQPQHF
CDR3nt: TGTGCCAGCAGTGACAGTCCCCAGCCCCAGCATTTT

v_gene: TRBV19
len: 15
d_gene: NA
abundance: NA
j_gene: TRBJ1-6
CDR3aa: CASSLRQRSSSPLHF
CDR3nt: TGTGCCAGTAGTCTAAGACAGAGGTCCTCCTCACCCCTCCACTTT

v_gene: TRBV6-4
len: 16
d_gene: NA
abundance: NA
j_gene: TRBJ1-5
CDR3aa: CASRGSRGANCQPQHF
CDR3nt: TGTGCCAGCAGAGGGAGTCGGGGGGCAAATTGTCAGCCCCAGCATTTT

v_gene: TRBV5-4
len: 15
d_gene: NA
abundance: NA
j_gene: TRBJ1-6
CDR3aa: CASSLARGSGSPLHF
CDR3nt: TGTGCCAGCAGCTTGGCCCGGGGGTCGGGTTCACCCCTCCACTTT

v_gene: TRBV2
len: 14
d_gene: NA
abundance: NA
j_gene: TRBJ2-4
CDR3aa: CASSPYPTANIQYF
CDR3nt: TGTGCCAGCAGTCCTTACCCGACAGCAAACATTCAGTACTTC

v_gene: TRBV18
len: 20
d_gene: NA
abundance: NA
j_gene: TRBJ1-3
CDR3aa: CASSPIGLTNTYVFGNTIYF
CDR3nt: TGTGCCAGCTCACCAATTGGACTGACTAACACGTACGTGTTTGGAAACACCATATATTTT

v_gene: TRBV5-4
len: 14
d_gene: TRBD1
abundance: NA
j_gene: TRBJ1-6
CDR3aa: CASSREQGNSPLHF
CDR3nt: TGTGCCAGTTCGCGGGAACAGGGGAATTCACCCCTCCACTTT

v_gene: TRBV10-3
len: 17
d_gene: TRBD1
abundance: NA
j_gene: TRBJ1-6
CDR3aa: CASSPQQGFSYNSPLHF
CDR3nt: TGTGCCAGCTCCCCCCAACAGGGGTTTTCCTATAATTCACCCCTCCACTTT

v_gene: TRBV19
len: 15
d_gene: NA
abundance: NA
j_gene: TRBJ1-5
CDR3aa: CASSLGEYSNQPQHF
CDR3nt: TGTGCCAGTAGTCTAGGGGAGTATAGCAATCAGCCCCAGCATTTT

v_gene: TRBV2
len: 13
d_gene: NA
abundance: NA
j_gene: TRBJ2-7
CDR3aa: CASSVSGDTGQYF
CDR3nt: TGTGCCAGCAGTGTCAGCGGGGACACAGGGCAGTACTTC

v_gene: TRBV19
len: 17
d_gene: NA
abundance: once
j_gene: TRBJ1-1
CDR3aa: CASSDSAQFGMNTEAFF
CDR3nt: TGTGCCAGTAGTGACAGCGCCCAGTTCGGCATGAACACTGAAGCTTTCTTT

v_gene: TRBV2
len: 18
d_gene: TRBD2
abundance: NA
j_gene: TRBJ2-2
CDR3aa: CASSSGTSGRTNTGELFF
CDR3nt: TGTGCCAGCAGCTCAGGGACTAGCGGGAGGACGAACACCGGGGAGCTGTTTTTT

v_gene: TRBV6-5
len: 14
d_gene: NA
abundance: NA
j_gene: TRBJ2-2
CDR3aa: CASSQGHRGGELFF
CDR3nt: TGTGCCAGCAGCCAGGGACACCGAGGCGGGGAGCTGTTTTTT

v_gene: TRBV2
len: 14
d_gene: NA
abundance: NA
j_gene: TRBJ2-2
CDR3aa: CASRVLANTGELFF
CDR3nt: TGTGCCAGCCGGGTCCTTGCGAACACCGGGGAGCTGTTTTTT

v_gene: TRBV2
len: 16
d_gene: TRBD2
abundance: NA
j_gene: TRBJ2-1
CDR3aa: CASSETLREAYNEQFF
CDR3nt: TGTGCCAGCAGTGAAACCCTCCGGGAGGCTTACAATGAGCAGTTCTTC

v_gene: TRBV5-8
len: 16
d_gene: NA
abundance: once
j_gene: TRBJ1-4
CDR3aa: CASSLAFGGTNEKLFF
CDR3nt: TGTGCCAGCAGCTTGGCATTCGGGGGAACTAATGAAAAACTGTTTTTT

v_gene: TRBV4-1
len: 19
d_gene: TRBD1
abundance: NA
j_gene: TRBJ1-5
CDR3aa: CASSQDRPPIDRGGKPQHF
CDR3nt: TGCGCCAGCAGCCAAGATCGCCCCCCGATTGACAGGGGTGGTAAGCCCCAGCATTTT

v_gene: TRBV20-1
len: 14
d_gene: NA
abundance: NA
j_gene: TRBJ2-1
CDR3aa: CSASRGESYNEQFF
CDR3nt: TGCAGTGCTAGTCGGGGAGAGAGCTACAATGAGCAGTTCTTC

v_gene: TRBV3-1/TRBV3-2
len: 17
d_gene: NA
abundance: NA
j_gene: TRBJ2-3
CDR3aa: CASSQDLREVGTDTQYF
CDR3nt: TGTGCCAGCAGCCAAGATCTTAGGGAGGTGGGCACAGATACGCAGTATTTT

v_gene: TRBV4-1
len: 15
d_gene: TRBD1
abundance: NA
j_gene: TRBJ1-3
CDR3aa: CASSQGDRESYTIYF
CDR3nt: TGCGCCAGCAGCCAAGGAGACAGGGAGAGTTACACCATATATTTT

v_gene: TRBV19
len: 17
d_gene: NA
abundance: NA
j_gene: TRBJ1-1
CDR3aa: CASSIGGPGYANTEAFF
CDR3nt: TGTGCCAGTAGTATAGGAGGCCCGGGGTACGCGAACACTGAAGCTTTCTTT

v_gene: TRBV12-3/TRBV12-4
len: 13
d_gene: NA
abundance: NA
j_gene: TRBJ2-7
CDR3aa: CASSSTGRNEQYF
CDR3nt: TGTGCCAGCAGTTCGACAGGAAGGAACGAGCAGTACTTC

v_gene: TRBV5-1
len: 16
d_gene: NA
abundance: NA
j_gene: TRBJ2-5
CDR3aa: CASSLGVGGLQETQYF
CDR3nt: TGCGCCAGCAGCTTGGGTGTGGGGGGACTCCAAGAGACCCAGTACTTC

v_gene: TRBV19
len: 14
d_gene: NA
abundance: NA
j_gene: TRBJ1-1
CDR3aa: CASRWGGLGTEAFF
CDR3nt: TGTGCCAGTAGGTGGGGGGGTTTGGGCACTGAAGCTTTCTTT